Each of the 8 T cell receptor beta chains below was sequenced from the same sample in a study of T cell changes during pregnancy in multiple sclerosis. Here immunoSEQ multiplex PCR was the method, and the copy in TCRdb shows in-frame clones only, minus some. The data hold about 40,000 clones, with about nine tenths observed a single time. The source was CD4+ T cells from peripheral blood mononuclear cells, collected in the third trimester of pregnancy. The source is a female donor in good health, enrolled as a control in a pregnancy study.

The V gene is TRBV7-2, the J gene TRBJ2-7; 13 bases are shared with TRBD2. This CDR3 has 18 amino acids. Trimming took 5 bases from V and 4 from J; bases not matched to a gene: 14. The germline gives CDR1 SGHTA, CDR2 FQGNSA. CDR3 sequence: CASSRPGLAGRERYEQYF. CDR3 in DNA: TGTGCCAGCAGCAGACCGGGACTAGCGGGAAGGGAGAGGTACGAGCAGTACTTC.

This rearrangement joins TRBV2 to TRBJ2-2; possible D gene TRBD1, 5 bases. The CDR3 extends over 14 amino acids. V was cut by 3 bases and J by 4 bases, with 9 bases left in between. CDR1 is SNHLY and CDR2 is FYNNEI in the germline V gene. The CDR3 region has the DNA TGTGCCAGCAGTGAGACAGTTTCCACCGGGGAGCTGTTTTTT. The encoded protein is CASSETVSTGELFF.

This sequence joins TRBV2 and TRBJ1-1; unclear D gene. The V end lost 4 bases, the J end lost 4 bases, and 10 bases lay between the germline ends. Germline assignment: CDR1 SNHLY and CDR2 FYNNEI. The CDR3 sequence is 13 residues long. DNA for the CDR3: TGTGCCAGCAGTGCGGAGGGTCTCACTGAAGCTTTCTTT. It specifies CASSAEGLTEAFF.

V and J are TRBV10-3 and TRBJ2-7, with D unresolved. V lost 4 bases and J 10 bases, leaving 5 bases between the germline ends. From germline, CDR1 is ENHRY and CDR2 SYGVKD. This CDR3 spans 9 amino acids. The DNA of the CDR3 is TGTGCCATCAGTGGGGCCCAGTACTTC. Translated: CAISGAQYF.

The V and J genes are TRBV9 and TRBJ1-1; 7 bases are a match to TRBD1. The germline V gene encodes CDR1 SGDLS and CDR2 YYNGEE. Trimming took 3 bases from V and 3 from J; bases not matched to a gene: 5. The CDR3 spans 14 residues. The CDR3 DNA sequence: TGTGCCAGCAGCGCCCTTACAGGGGACACTGAAGCTTTCTTT. Protein sequence: CASSALTGDTEAFF.

The rearrangement uses TRBV4-2 and TRBJ1-4; 8 bases align to TRBD1. Germline assignment: CDR1 LGHNA and CDR2 YNFKEQ. The CDR3 has 14 amino acids. With 4 bases clipped from V and 8 bases from J, the junction kept 6 bases outside the gene matches. CDR3 sequence: CASSPGQGNEKLFF. In DNA form, the CDR3 reads TGTGCCAGCAGCCCTGGACAGGGTAACGAAAAACTGTTTTTT.

V and J are TRBV5-1 and TRBJ2-5; 8 bases align to TRBD2. Looked up from germline, CDR1 is SGHRS and CDR2 is YFSETQ. The CDR3 is 15 residues long. V was clipped by 4 bases and J by 7 bases; unmatched bases: 12. As DNA, the CDR3 is TGCGCCAGCAGCGTCGGTGCTAGCGGGTTGGGGACCCAGTACTTC. It yields the protein CASSVGASGLGTQYF.

The chain links TRBV20-1 to TRBJ1-2, with D unresolved. The CDR3 is made up of 11 amino acids. V lost 7 bases and J lost 0, with 6 bases in between. The V gene's germline CDR1 is DFQATT and CDR2 SNEGSKA (reference sequence). The CDR3 is CSVPANYGYTF. The CDR3 region has the DNA TGCAGTGTACCAGCTAACTATGGCTACACCTTC.